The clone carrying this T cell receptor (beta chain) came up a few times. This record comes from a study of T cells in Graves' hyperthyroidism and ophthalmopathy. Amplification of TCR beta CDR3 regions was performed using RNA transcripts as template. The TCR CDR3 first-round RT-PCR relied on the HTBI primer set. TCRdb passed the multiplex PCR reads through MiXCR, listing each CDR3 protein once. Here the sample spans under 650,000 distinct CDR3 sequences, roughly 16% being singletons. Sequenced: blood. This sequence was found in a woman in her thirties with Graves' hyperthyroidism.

The CDR3 is CATSEDRERETQYF. The CDR3 region has the DNA TGTGCCACCAGTGAGGACAGGGAGAGGGAGACCCAGTACTTC. This chain connects TRBV24-1 to TRBJ2-5; 8 nucleotides agree with TRBD1. The CDR3 covers 14 residues. The junction had 5 bases not matched to a gene; V was cut back by 4 bases and J by 5 bases. CDR1 and CDR2 from the germline V gene are KGHDR and SFDVKD.